The sequence of this T cell receptor (beta chain) was determined in a study of blood T cells in healthy people across ages. Study-level points and caveats: No conclusive comparison of naive versus antigen-experienced cells was possible with unsorted PBMCs.

The second PCR ran about 6 to 11 cycles with a sample-barcoded 5' primer and J-beta primers. TCRdb processed the 5' RACE reads anew with MiXCR; each CDR3 protein has one entry. The table shows almost 1 million distinct CDR3 sequences, with approximately 50% occurring only once. As concerns this clonotype: Its specificity is unknown.

This clonotype originated in a woman aged 55 to 70 in good health. Sequences were obtained from blood.

For the CDR3, the DNA is TGTGCCAGCAGCCCAAAACCTGGACGAGAAGCTTTCTTT. Translated, it gives CASSPKPGREAFF. The V and J genes are TRBV7-2 and TRBJ1-1; no firm D call. Between the trimmed V and J ends, which lost 5 bases and 8 bases, there was a span of 15 bases. The CDR3 runs to 13 residues. The germline V gene encodes CDR1 SGHTA and CDR2 FQGNSA.